This T cell receptor (beta chain) is drawn from a study of patients and donors after allogeneic stem cell transplantation. This clonotype was detected only a few times. CDR3 length equals 13 residues. The germline CDR1 and CDR2 sequences are MDHEN and SYDVKM. Trimming left V 7 bases short and J 4 bases short, with 13 bases between. MiXCR, run by TCRdb on the RT-PCR reads, gives a single entry per CDR3 protein. Found here are about 200,000 distinct CDR3 sequences, more than 35% of them singletons; the top ten hold 30% to 35%. The sequencing sample was made of blood, either unsorted or a sorted T cell fraction (not recorded which). The TCR originated in a human donor who was either an allogeneic HSCT recipient or a stem cell or donor lymphocyte infusion donor (not recorded which). It is not recorded whose cells these are; they may come from a transplant donor. This chain joins TRBV28 and TRBJ1-2; D gene uncertain. This CDR3 is CASNADGVYGYTF. The CDR3 region has the DNA TGTGCCAGCAATGCGGACGGGGTCTATGGCTACACCTTC.